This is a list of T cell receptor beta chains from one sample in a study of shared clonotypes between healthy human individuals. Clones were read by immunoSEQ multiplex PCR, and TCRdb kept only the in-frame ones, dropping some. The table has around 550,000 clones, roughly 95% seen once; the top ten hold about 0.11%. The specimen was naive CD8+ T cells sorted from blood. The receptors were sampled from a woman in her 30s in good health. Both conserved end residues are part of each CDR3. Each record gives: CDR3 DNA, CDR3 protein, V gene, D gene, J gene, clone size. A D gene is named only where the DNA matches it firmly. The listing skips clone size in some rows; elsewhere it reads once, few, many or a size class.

CDR3nt: TGTGCCAGCAGCTCAGGACTAGCGGGAGGCAATGAGCAGTTCTTC
CDR3aa: CASSSGLAGGNEQFF
v_gene: TRBV7-6
d_gene: TRBD2
j_gene: TRBJ2-1
abundance: -

CDR3nt: TGTGCCAGCACCGACGGGGGGGGGTACGAGCAGTACTTC
CDR3aa: CASTDGGGYEQYF
v_gene: TRBV2
d_gene: TRBD2
j_gene: TRBJ2-7
abundance: -

CDR3nt: TGTGCCACCAGCAGCCCGAATACAGGAAGGTACGAGCAGTACTTC
CDR3aa: CATSSPNTGRYEQYF
v_gene: TRBV15
d_gene: -
j_gene: TRBJ2-7
abundance: once

CDR3nt: TGCGCCAGCAGCCAAGGACAGGGTGGGCCAGATACGCAGTATTTT
CDR3aa: CASSQGQGGPDTQYF
v_gene: TRBV4-1
d_gene: TRBD1
j_gene: TRBJ2-3
abundance: -

CDR3nt: TGTGCCAGCAGTGACTTGACGGGGATACACAATGAGCAGTTCTTC
CDR3aa: CASSDLTGIHNEQFF
v_gene: TRBV2
d_gene: -
j_gene: TRBJ2-1
abundance: -

CDR3nt: TGTGCCAGCAGTTCTTTGGGCCGGTATGGCTACACCTTC
CDR3aa: CASSSLGRYGYTF
v_gene: TRBV28
d_gene: -
j_gene: TRBJ1-2
abundance: -

CDR3nt: TGTGCCAGTAGCGTTCGGAGCGAAACCTACGAGCAGTACTTC
CDR3aa: CASSVRSETYEQYF
v_gene: TRBV19
d_gene: -
j_gene: TRBJ2-7
abundance: -

CDR3nt: TGTGCCAGCAGCACTAGGGGGGGTGGCACTGAAGCTTTCTTT
CDR3aa: CASSTRGGGTEAFF
v_gene: TRBV13
d_gene: -
j_gene: TRBJ1-1
abundance: -

CDR3nt: TGTGCCAGCAGCTTAATGGCTAGCGGGAGCCACAATGAGCAGTTCTTC
CDR3aa: CASSLMASGSHNEQFF
v_gene: TRBV7-9
d_gene: TRBD2
j_gene: TRBJ2-1
abundance: -

CDR3nt: TGTGCCAGCATCAAAATTGGCTTACGGGAGACCCAGTACTTC
CDR3aa: CASIKIGLRETQYF
v_gene: TRBV28
d_gene: -
j_gene: TRBJ2-5
abundance: -

CDR3nt: TGCGCCAGCAGCCAAGATCCGGACAGGGGCTCCTACGAGCAGTACTTC
CDR3aa: CASSQDPDRGSYEQYF
v_gene: TRBV4-1
d_gene: TRBD1
j_gene: TRBJ2-7
abundance: -

CDR3nt: TGTGCCAGCAGCTCTACAATCGACTACGAGCAGTACTTC
CDR3aa: CASSSTIDYEQYF
v_gene: TRBV5-6
d_gene: -
j_gene: TRBJ2-7
abundance: -

CDR3nt: TGTGCCAGCAGCTTACAGGGGTCCATTAACTATGGCTACACCTTC
CDR3aa: CASSLQGSINYGYTF
v_gene: TRBV7-9
d_gene: -
j_gene: TRBJ1-2
abundance: -

CDR3nt: TGTGCCAGCAACGGACTAGCGTACAATGAGCAGTTCTTC
CDR3aa: CASNGLAYNEQFF
v_gene: TRBV2
d_gene: TRBD2
j_gene: TRBJ2-1
abundance: -

CDR3nt: TGTGCCAGCAGTGTCGAAGGACAGGGATACAATGAGCAGTTCTTC
CDR3aa: CASSVEGQGYNEQFF
v_gene: TRBV6-5
d_gene: TRBD1
j_gene: TRBJ2-1
abundance: -

CDR3nt: TGTGCCAGCAAGTTGGGCGATACCAACTACGAGCAGTACTTC
CDR3aa: CASKLGDTNYEQYF
v_gene: TRBV27
d_gene: -
j_gene: TRBJ2-7
abundance: -

CDR3nt: TGTGCCAGAAGCTTAAGGAAGAACACCGGGGAGCTGTTTTTT
CDR3aa: CARSLRKNTGELFF
v_gene: TRBV5-3
d_gene: -
j_gene: TRBJ2-2
abundance: -

CDR3nt: TGCGCCAGCAGCCAAGGGACAGGACTATTTTCCTACGAGCAGTACTTC
CDR3aa: CASSQGTGLFSYEQYF
v_gene: TRBV4-1
d_gene: -
j_gene: TRBJ2-7
abundance: -

CDR3nt: TGTGCCTGGCAGGGGGACAAAAACATTCAGTACTTC
CDR3aa: CAWQGDKNIQYF
v_gene: TRBV30
d_gene: TRBD1
j_gene: TRBJ2-4
abundance: once

CDR3nt: TGTGCCAGCAGCCCCGGGAATTACGAGCAGTACTTC
CDR3aa: CASSPGNYEQYF
v_gene: TRBV7-9
d_gene: -
j_gene: TRBJ2-7
abundance: -

CDR3nt: TGTGCCTGGAGTGTATTGGACAGAAAGAACTATGGCTACACCTTC
CDR3aa: CAWSVLDRKNYGYTF
v_gene: TRBV30
d_gene: -
j_gene: TRBJ1-2
abundance: -

CDR3nt: TGTGCCAGCAGCCCGGGAACCAGGGGGACGGAAGAGCAGTACTTC
CDR3aa: CASSPGTRGTEEQYF
v_gene: TRBV13
d_gene: TRBD1
j_gene: TRBJ2-7
abundance: -

CDR3nt: TGTGCCAGCAGAGTTGGCGGGAACACTGAAGCTTTCTTT
CDR3aa: CASRVGGNTEAFF
v_gene: TRBV27
d_gene: -
j_gene: TRBJ1-1
abundance: -

CDR3nt: TGTGCCAGCAGCGTATACAGCGATGACGACGAGCAGTACTTC
CDR3aa: CASSVYSDDDEQYF
v_gene: TRBV9
d_gene: -
j_gene: TRBJ2-7
abundance: -

CDR3nt: TGTGCCAGCAGTCACGGCATCTACGAGCAGTACTTC
CDR3aa: CASSHGIYEQYF
v_gene: TRBV27
d_gene: -
j_gene: TRBJ2-7
abundance: -

CDR3nt: TGTGCCAGCAGTTTTTTACTGAGGAGGACAGGCTACACTGAAGCTTTCTTT
CDR3aa: CASSFLLRRTGYTEAFF
v_gene: TRBV28
d_gene: TRBD1
j_gene: TRBJ1-1
abundance: -

CDR3nt: TGTGCCAGCAGCAACTCCGCGGGACTAGCGGGGGAGGATACGCAGTATTTT
CDR3aa: CASSNSAGLAGEDTQYF
v_gene: TRBV7-9
d_gene: TRBD2
j_gene: TRBJ2-3
abundance: -

CDR3nt: TGTGCCAGCAGCGAGGGACTAGCGGCAACCTACGAGCAGTACTTC
CDR3aa: CASSEGLAATYEQYF
v_gene: TRBV7-9
d_gene: TRBD2
j_gene: TRBJ2-7
abundance: -

CDR3nt: TGTGCCAGCAGTTCGCCTAGCGGCTCCTACAATGAGCAGTTCTTC
CDR3aa: CASSSPSGSYNEQFF
v_gene: TRBV28
d_gene: TRBD2
j_gene: TRBJ2-1
abundance: -

CDR3nt: TGTGCCAGCAGCTCCCGCGGCTACGAGCAGTACTTC
CDR3aa: CASSSRGYEQYF
v_gene: TRBV27
d_gene: -
j_gene: TRBJ2-7
abundance: -

CDR3nt: TGTGCCAGCCGCAGGGATGCGCGGCAGCCCCAGCATTTT
CDR3aa: CASRRDARQPQHF
v_gene: TRBV28
d_gene: -
j_gene: TRBJ1-5
abundance: -

CDR3nt: TGCAGCGTTGTACGTCACTACGAGCAGTACTTC
CDR3aa: CSVVRHYEQYF
v_gene: TRBV29-1
d_gene: -
j_gene: TRBJ2-7
abundance: -

CDR3nt: TGTGCCAGCAGTTACTCGGGACTAGCGTCCCACGAGCAGTACTTC
CDR3aa: CASSYSGLASHEQYF
v_gene: TRBV6-5
d_gene: TRBD2
j_gene: TRBJ2-7
abundance: -

CDR3nt: TGCGCCAGCAGCCGCGGGACAGGGACTCAAAACATTCAGTACTTC
CDR3aa: CASSRGTGTQNIQYF
v_gene: TRBV5-1
d_gene: TRBD1
j_gene: TRBJ2-4
abundance: -

CDR3nt: TGTGCCAGTGCATCCCAGCCTTTAGACATGAGGCACCACATGGATACGCAGTATTTT
CDR3aa: CASASQPLDMRHHMDTQYF
v_gene: TRBV19
d_gene: -
j_gene: TRBJ2-3
abundance: -

CDR3nt: TGTGCCACCAGCAGAGATCTTGGGCTAGCGGGTACCTACGAGCAGTACTTC
CDR3aa: CATSRDLGLAGTYEQYF
v_gene: TRBV15
d_gene: TRBD2
j_gene: TRBJ2-7
abundance: -

CDR3nt: TGTGCCAGCAGCTTAGGACCGGGACTAGCTTCCGAGCAGTACTTC
CDR3aa: CASSLGPGLASEQYF
v_gene: TRBV13
d_gene: TRBD2
j_gene: TRBJ2-7
abundance: -

CDR3nt: TGTGCCAGCAGTTTATCGGGGGGTAGCTATGGCTACACCTTC
CDR3aa: CASSLSGGSYGYTF
v_gene: TRBV27
d_gene: -
j_gene: TRBJ1-2
abundance: -

CDR3nt: TGTGCCAGCAGCCCCAGTAATTCCGGGGCCACAGATACGCAGTATTTT
CDR3aa: CASSPSNSGATDTQYF
v_gene: TRBV11-2
d_gene: -
j_gene: TRBJ2-3
abundance: -

CDR3nt: TGTGCCAGCAGCGGCGACAGGGGGTCCTACGAGCAGTACTTC
CDR3aa: CASSGDRGSYEQYF
v_gene: TRBV5-4
d_gene: TRBD1
j_gene: TRBJ2-7
abundance: -

CDR3nt: TGTGCCAGCAGCCAATCCGGACAGGGAGCAGAAAAACTGTTTTTT
CDR3aa: CASSQSGQGAEKLFF
v_gene: TRBV16
d_gene: TRBD1
j_gene: TRBJ1-4
abundance: -

CDR3nt: TGTGCCAGCAGTTTTGGTCGGTCGGCGTGGTCCTACGAGCAGTACTTC
CDR3aa: CASSFGRSAWSYEQYF
v_gene: TRBV27
d_gene: -
j_gene: TRBJ2-7
abundance: -

CDR3nt: TGTGCCAGCAGTCATCCGGGGCAGTTCTTC
CDR3aa: CASSHPGQFF
v_gene: TRBV7-9
d_gene: -
j_gene: TRBJ2-1
abundance: -

CDR3nt: TGTGCCAGCAGTCCTTCGACAGGGCAACTTTACAATGAGCAGTTCTTC
CDR3aa: CASSPSTGQLYNEQFF
v_gene: TRBV27
d_gene: TRBD1
j_gene: TRBJ2-1
abundance: -

CDR3nt: TGTGCCAGCAGCCCAGCTAGCGGGAGGGCCGGGGATGAGCAGTTCTTC
CDR3aa: CASSPASGRAGDEQFF
v_gene: TRBV11-2
d_gene: TRBD2
j_gene: TRBJ2-1
abundance: -

CDR3nt: TGCGCCAGCAGCTTGGAGGGACTAGCGGGAGGAAGAGAGACCCAGTACTTC
CDR3aa: CASSLEGLAGGRETQYF
v_gene: TRBV5-1
d_gene: TRBD2
j_gene: TRBJ2-5
abundance: -

CDR3nt: TGTGCCAGCTCCCGAGCGGGAGGCCTCCGGGAGCAGTTCTTC
CDR3aa: CASSRAGGLREQFF
v_gene: TRBV18
d_gene: TRBD2
j_gene: TRBJ2-1
abundance: -

CDR3nt: TGTGCCAGCAGCGTAGCAGGGGCAGGGGATGAAAAACTGTTTTTT
CDR3aa: CASSVAGAGDEKLFF
v_gene: TRBV9
d_gene: -
j_gene: TRBJ1-4
abundance: -

CDR3nt: TGCAGCGTGGGCGGGACAAGCTCCTACAATGAGCAGTTCTTC
CDR3aa: CSVGGTSSYNEQFF
v_gene: TRBV29-1
d_gene: -
j_gene: TRBJ2-1
abundance: -

CDR3nt: TGTGCCAGCAGTCTAGGTCGGAAATCCTACGAGCAGTACTTC
CDR3aa: CASSLGRKSYEQYF
v_gene: TRBV27
d_gene: -
j_gene: TRBJ2-7
abundance: -

CDR3nt: TGTGCCAGTAGCGGCCAGACAGTCCATTGGGGCTACACCTTC
CDR3aa: CASSGQTVHWGYTF
v_gene: TRBV19
d_gene: -
j_gene: TRBJ1-2
abundance: -

CDR3nt: TGTGCCAGCAGCGTAAATAGCAATCAGCCCCAGCATTTT
CDR3aa: CASSVNSNQPQHF
v_gene: TRBV2
d_gene: -
j_gene: TRBJ1-5
abundance: once

CDR3nt: TGTGCCAGCAGCGTAAACGGGGCAGAAGTCTATGGCTACACCTTC
CDR3aa: CASSVNGAEVYGYTF
v_gene: TRBV9
d_gene: -
j_gene: TRBJ1-2
abundance: -